The present T cell receptor (beta chain) was sequenced within a study of T cell repertoires in cytomegalovirus infection. Across the whole study: The public TCR beta signatures pointed to both CMV infection and matching HLA type.

This CDR3 is 15 amino acids long. Trimming pared 6 bases from V and 7 bases from J, leaving 19 bases between. The germline CDR1 and CDR2 sequences are MDHEN and SYDVKM. TCRdb recomputed calls from the reads with MiXCR, one row per CDR3 protein. The repertoire holds roughly 250,000 distinct CDR3 sequences, with roughly 20% as singletons. The TCR was taken from a human donor in good health (CMV status not recorded). Some clones in this sample may be carry-over from other donors' samples. Sequencing was performed on CD8+ T cells from PBMCs. This chain uses TRBV28 with TRBJ1-3, with D possibly TRBD1 on 5 matching bases. Here the CDR3 DNA reads TGTGCCAGCAGAAAACAGGATACTCACGGGAACACCATATATTTT. Protein sequence: CASRKQDTHGNTIYF.